The TCR beta chain described here comes from a study of T-cell reconstitution after alpha-beta-depleted transplantation in children. The CDR3 sequence is 15 residues long. The ends were cut back, 3 bases at V and 0 bases at J, with 11 bases in the middle. The V gene's germline CDR1 is LGHNA and CDR2 YNFKEQ. For TCRbeta, the library was prepared with unique molecular identifiers. From the PCR reads, TCRdb called clonotypes with MiXCR, one entry per CDR3 protein. This sample has about 340,000 distinct CDR3 sequences, with about an eighth found just once. Sequences were derived from PBMCs, sampled from the stem cell graft. The sequence was obtained from a human donor who donated a stem cell graft to a child with Fanconi anemia. The V and J genes are TRBV4-2 and TRBJ1-2; D call uncertain. The CDR3 DNA sequence: TGTGCCAGCAGCCAGGAAGGCCAGGCTAACTATGGCTACACCTTC. As protein: CASSQEGQANYGYTF.